This is a list of T cell receptor beta chains from one sample in a study of T cells in Graves' hyperthyroidism and ophthalmopathy. In TCRdb, the multiplex PCR reads were re-called with MiXCR into one record per CDR3 protein. The table has roughly 700,000 distinct CDR3 sequences, over 35% seen once. The sample taken for sequencing was blood. The receptors here all came from a woman between 35 and 50 years old with Graves' hyperthyroidism. CDR3s include the opening cysteine and the closing phenylalanine or tryptophan. The D gene is left open where the match is weak. Size is omitted from some rows. Given values are once, few, many or a class for expanded clones.

d_call: NA
v_call: TRBV2
clone_size: many
j_call: TRBJ2-5
cdr3_nt: TGTGCCAGCAGTGGTTCGGCAGGGTGGGAGGCCCAGTACTTC
cdr3_aa: CASSGSAGWEAQYF

d_call: TRBD1
v_call: TRBV20-1
clone_size: NA
j_call: TRBJ2-5
cdr3_nt: TGCAGTGGTTCCGGGACAGGTCAAGAGACCCAGTACTTC
cdr3_aa: CSGSGTGQETQYF

d_call: NA
v_call: TRBV29-1
clone_size: many
j_call: TRBJ2-5
cdr3_nt: TGCAGCGTTGATATGACAAGACAAGAGACCCAGTACTTC
cdr3_aa: CSVDMTRQETQYF

d_call: NA
v_call: TRBV6-6
clone_size: NA
j_call: TRBJ2-5
cdr3_nt: TGTGCCAGCAGTACGCCGTCCCAAGGGGCCCAGTACTTC
cdr3_aa: CASSTPSQGAQYF

d_call: NA
v_call: TRBV12-3/TRBV12-4
clone_size: NA
j_call: TRBJ2-2
cdr3_nt: TGTGCCAGCAGCCATCACCCGGGGTCCGGGGAGCTGTTTTTT
cdr3_aa: CASSHHPGSGELFF

d_call: NA
v_call: TRBV10-3
clone_size: NA
j_call: TRBJ1-5
cdr3_nt: TGTGCCATCAGTGACTACGGACAGCGGAATCAGCCCCAGCATTTT
cdr3_aa: CAISDYGQRNQPQHF

d_call: NA
v_call: TRBV4-3
clone_size: many
j_call: TRBJ1-5
cdr3_nt: TGCGCCAGCAGCCAAGATGAAAGCCAGCCCCAGCATTTT
cdr3_aa: CASSQDESQPQHF

d_call: TRBD2
v_call: TRBV10-2
clone_size: NA
j_call: TRBJ2-3
cdr3_nt: TGCGCCAGCAGTGAGTCAATACTAGCGGAAGTTAGCACAGATACGCAGTATTTT
cdr3_aa: CASSESILAEVSTDTQYF

d_call: TRBD1
v_call: TRBV20-1
clone_size: NA
j_call: TRBJ1-6
cdr3_nt: TGCAGTGCTAGAGATCTCTTTATACTTCTGGCGGGACAGTATAATTCACCCCTCCACTTT
cdr3_aa: CSARDLFILLAGQYNSPLHF

d_call: NA
v_call: TRBV10-3
clone_size: many
j_call: TRBJ1-1
cdr3_nt: TGTGCCATCAGTGTATCGACAGGACGGAACACTGAAGCTTTCTTT
cdr3_aa: CAISVSTGRNTEAFF

d_call: NA
v_call: TRBV29-1
clone_size: many
j_call: TRBJ2-2
cdr3_nt: TGCAGCGTTGGGAGCAGCGGGACCGGGGAGCTGTTTTTT
cdr3_aa: CSVGSSGTGELFF

d_call: NA
v_call: TRBV6-2/TRBV6-3
clone_size: many
j_call: TRBJ1-5
cdr3_nt: TGTGCCAGCAGTTGGACTGCTCGAGTCAGCCCCCAGCATTTT
cdr3_aa: CASSWTARVSPQHF

d_call: NA
v_call: TRBV10-3
clone_size: many
j_call: TRBJ1-2
cdr3_nt: TGTGCCATCAGTGAGACAGGTCTCCGGGGCTACACCTTC
cdr3_aa: CAISETGLRGYTF

d_call: NA
v_call: TRBV20-1
clone_size: NA
j_call: TRBJ2-1
cdr3_nt: TGCAGTGCTAGTCGGAGCGGGCCCTACAATGAGCAGTTCTTC
cdr3_aa: CSASRSGPYNEQFF

d_call: TRBD1
v_call: TRBV9
clone_size: NA
j_call: TRBJ1-1
cdr3_nt: TGTGCCGGCAGCGTACCGGGACAGGGAGAGCTGAACACTGAAGCTTTCTTT
cdr3_aa: CAGSVPGQGELNTEAFF

d_call: NA
v_call: TRBV6-5
clone_size: few
j_call: TRBJ1-1
cdr3_nt: TGTGCCAGCATTTGGGGGGGCAGAGCTTTCTTT
cdr3_aa: CASIWGGRAFF

d_call: NA
v_call: TRBV14
clone_size: many
j_call: TRBJ2-7
cdr3_nt: TGTGCCAGCAGCCACGAGCGGGCTGGAGCCTACGAGCAGTACTTC
cdr3_aa: CASSHERAGAYEQYF

d_call: NA
v_call: TRBV24-1
clone_size: NA
j_call: TRBJ2-5
cdr3_nt: TGTGCCACCAGTGATCCCGACAGCCAAGAGACCCGGTACTTC
cdr3_aa: CATSDPDSQETRYF

d_call: TRBD1
v_call: TRBV6-5
clone_size: many
j_call: TRBJ1-2
cdr3_nt: TGTGCCAGCAGTTACTGGGACAGGAATGGCTACACCTTC
cdr3_aa: CASSYWDRNGYTF

d_call: NA
v_call: TRBV28
clone_size: NA
j_call: TRBJ2-7
cdr3_nt: TGTGCCAGCAGTGCCCAGGGGGGCTTGGAGCAGTACTTC
cdr3_aa: CASSAQGGLEQYF

d_call: NA
v_call: TRBV12-3/TRBV12-4
clone_size: NA
j_call: TRBJ2-7
cdr3_nt: TGTGCCAGCAGCCCCGGCGGTTTTCCCTACGAGCAGTACTTC
cdr3_aa: CASSPGGFPYEQYF

d_call: NA
v_call: TRBV19
clone_size: many
j_call: TRBJ2-6
cdr3_nt: TGTGCCAGCACCATTGACGGACGCTCTGGGGCCAACGTCCTGACTTTC
cdr3_aa: CASTIDGRSGANVLTF

d_call: TRBD1
v_call: TRBV10-3
clone_size: NA
j_call: TRBJ1-6
cdr3_nt: TGTGCCATCAGTTTGACAGGGGGTAATTCACCCCTCCACTTT
cdr3_aa: CAISLTGGNSPLHF

d_call: NA
v_call: TRBV24-1
clone_size: NA
j_call: TRBJ1-4
cdr3_nt: TGTGCCACCAGTGATTCAACGGCGGGGGATGGAAAACTGTTTTTT
cdr3_aa: CATSDSTAGDGKLFF

d_call: NA
v_call: TRBV9
clone_size: few
j_call: TRBJ1-2
cdr3_nt: TGTGCCAGCAGCATCCGGGGCCAGGGGATGGGCTACACCTTC
cdr3_aa: CASSIRGQGMGYTF

d_call: NA
v_call: TRBV7-2
clone_size: once
j_call: TRBJ2-7
cdr3_nt: TGTGCCAGCAGCTTAGGTGGTATAGAAGAGCAGTACTTC
cdr3_aa: CASSLGGIEEQYF

d_call: TRBD1
v_call: TRBV2
clone_size: many
j_call: TRBJ2-5
cdr3_nt: TGTGCCAGTAACAGGGGACAAGAGACCCAGTACTTC
cdr3_aa: CASNRGQETQYF

d_call: NA
v_call: TRBV2
clone_size: many
j_call: TRBJ2-2
cdr3_nt: TGTGCCAGCAGTGGACAGACGAACACCGGGGAGCTGTTTTTT
cdr3_aa: CASSGQTNTGELFF

d_call: TRBD1
v_call: TRBV20-1
clone_size: many
j_call: TRBJ1-2
cdr3_nt: TGCAGTGCCCATCGTGGGACAGCCTATGGCTACACCTTC
cdr3_aa: CSAHRGTAYGYTF

d_call: NA
v_call: TRBV19
clone_size: few
j_call: TRBJ1-3
cdr3_nt: TGTGCCAGTAGTCCTCCCTATCAGACAGCTCCTGGAAACACCATATATTTT
cdr3_aa: CASSPPYQTAPGNTIYF

d_call: NA
v_call: TRBV10-3
clone_size: NA
j_call: TRBJ1-3
cdr3_nt: TGTGCCATCAGTTTACTAGGAAACACCATATATTTT
cdr3_aa: CAISLLGNTIYF

d_call: NA
v_call: TRBV5-4
clone_size: NA
j_call: TRBJ1-5
cdr3_nt: TGTGCCAGCAGCCTAAGACGGGGGGTGGGGCAGCCCCAGCATTTT
cdr3_aa: CASSLRRGVGQPQHF

d_call: NA
v_call: TRBV7-6
clone_size: many
j_call: TRBJ1-1
cdr3_nt: TGTGCCAGCAGCCGCGTCGGGGGGGTGGGCACTGAAGCTTTCTTT
cdr3_aa: CASSRVGGVGTEAFF